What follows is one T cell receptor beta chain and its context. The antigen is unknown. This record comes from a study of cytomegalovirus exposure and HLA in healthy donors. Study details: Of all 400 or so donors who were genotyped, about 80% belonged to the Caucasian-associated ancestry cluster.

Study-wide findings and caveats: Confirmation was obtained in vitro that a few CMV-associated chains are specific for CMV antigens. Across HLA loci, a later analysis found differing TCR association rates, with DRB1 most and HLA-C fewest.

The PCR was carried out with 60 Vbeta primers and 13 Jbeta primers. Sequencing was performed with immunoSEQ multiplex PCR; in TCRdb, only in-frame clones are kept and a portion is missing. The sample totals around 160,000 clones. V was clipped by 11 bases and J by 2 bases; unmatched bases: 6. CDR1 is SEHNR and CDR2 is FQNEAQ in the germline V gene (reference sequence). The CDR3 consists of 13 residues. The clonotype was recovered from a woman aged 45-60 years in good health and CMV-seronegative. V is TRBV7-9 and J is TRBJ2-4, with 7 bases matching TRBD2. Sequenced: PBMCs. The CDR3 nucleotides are TGTGCCGCCACCGGGACTACCAAAAACATTCAGTACTTC. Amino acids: CAATGTTKNIQYF.